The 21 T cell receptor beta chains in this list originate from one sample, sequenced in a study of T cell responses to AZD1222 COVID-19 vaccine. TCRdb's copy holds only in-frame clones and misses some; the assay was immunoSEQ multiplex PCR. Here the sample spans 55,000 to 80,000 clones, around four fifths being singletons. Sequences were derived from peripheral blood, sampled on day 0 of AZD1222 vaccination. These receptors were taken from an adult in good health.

CDR3 DNA: TGTGCCAGCAGCAGCAACTCCGGAGGGGTCGCTCAGCCCCAGCATTTT. The encoded protein is CASSSNSGGVAQPQHF. V is TRBV7-8 and J is TRBJ1-5; D may be TRBD1 (5 bases). Looked up from germline, CDR1 is SGHVS and CDR2 is FQNEAQ. V lost 5 bases and J 6 bases, leaving 20 bases between the germline ends. The CDR3 length is 16 residues. The entire variable domain, with the rest obtained from reference TRBV7-8 and TRBJ1-5, is as follows: GAGVSQSPRYKVAKRGQDVALRCDPISGHVSLFWYQQALGQGPEFLTYFQNEAQLDKSGLPSDRFFAERPEGSVSTLKIQRTQQEDSAVYLCASSSNSGGVAQPQHFGDGTRLSIL.

This CDR3 reads CASSPGPQNTGELFF. The CDR3 coding sequence is TGTGCCAGCAGCCCGGGACCTCAGAACACCGGGGAGCTGTTTTTT. The chain recombines TRBV6-4 with TRBJ2-2, with D possibly called TRBD1 or TRBD2 (5 bases each). The CDR3 has 15 residues. Germline CDR1 reads MRHNA; CDR2 reads SNTAGT. V was clipped by 6 bases and J by 1 base, with 12 bases between them.

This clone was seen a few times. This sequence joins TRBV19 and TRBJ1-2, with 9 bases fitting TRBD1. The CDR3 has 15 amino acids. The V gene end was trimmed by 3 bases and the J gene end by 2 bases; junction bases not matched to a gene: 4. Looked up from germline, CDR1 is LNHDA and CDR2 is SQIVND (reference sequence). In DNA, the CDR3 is TGTGCCAGTAGTATCCAGACAGGGGGGAACTATGGCTACACCTTC. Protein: CASSIQTGGNYGYTF.

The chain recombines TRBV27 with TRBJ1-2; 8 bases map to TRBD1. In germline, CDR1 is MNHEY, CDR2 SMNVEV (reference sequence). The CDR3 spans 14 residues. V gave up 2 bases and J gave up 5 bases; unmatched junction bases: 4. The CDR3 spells CASSLGTGRYGYTF. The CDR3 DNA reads TGTGCCAGCAGTTTAGGGACAGGACGTTATGGCTACACCTTC.

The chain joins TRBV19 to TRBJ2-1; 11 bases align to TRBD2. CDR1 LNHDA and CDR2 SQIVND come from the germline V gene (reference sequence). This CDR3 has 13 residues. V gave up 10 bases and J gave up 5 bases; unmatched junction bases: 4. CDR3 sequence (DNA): TGTGCCACGAAGGGACTAGCGGACAATGAGCAGTTCTTC. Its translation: CATKGLADNEQFF. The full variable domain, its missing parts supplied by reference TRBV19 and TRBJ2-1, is DGGITQSPKYLFRKEGQNVTLSCEQNLNHDAMYWYRQDPGQGLRLIYYSQIVNDFQKGDIAEGYSVSREKKESFPLTVTSAQKNPTAFYLCATKGLADNEQFFGPGTRLTVL.

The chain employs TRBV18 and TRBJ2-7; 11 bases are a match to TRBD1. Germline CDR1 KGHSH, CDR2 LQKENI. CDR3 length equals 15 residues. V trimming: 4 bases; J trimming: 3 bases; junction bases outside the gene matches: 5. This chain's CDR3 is CASSLSGQGDYEQYF. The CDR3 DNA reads TGTGCCAGCTCACTGTCGGGACAGGGGGACTACGAGCAGTACTTC.

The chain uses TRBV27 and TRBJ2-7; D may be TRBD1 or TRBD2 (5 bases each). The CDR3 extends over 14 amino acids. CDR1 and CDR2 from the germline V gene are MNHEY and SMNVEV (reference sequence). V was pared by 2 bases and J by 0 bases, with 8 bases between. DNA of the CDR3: TGTGCCAGCAGTTTACGAGGGGTCTCCTACGAGCAGTACTTC. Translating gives CASSLRGVSYEQYF.

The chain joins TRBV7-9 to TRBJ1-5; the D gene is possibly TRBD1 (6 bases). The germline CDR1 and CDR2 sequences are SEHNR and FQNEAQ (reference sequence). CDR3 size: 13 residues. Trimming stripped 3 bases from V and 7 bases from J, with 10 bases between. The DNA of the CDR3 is TGTGCCAGCAGCTTGGCAGGGGCCCAGCCCCAGCATTTT. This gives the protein CASSLAGAQPQHF.

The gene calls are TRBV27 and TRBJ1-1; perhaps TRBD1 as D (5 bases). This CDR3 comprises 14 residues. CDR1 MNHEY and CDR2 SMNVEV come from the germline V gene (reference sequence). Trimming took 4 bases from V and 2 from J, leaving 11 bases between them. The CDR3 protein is CASSYATGNTEAFF. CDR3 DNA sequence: TGTGCCAGCAGTTATGCAACAGGAAACACTGAAGCTTTCTTT.

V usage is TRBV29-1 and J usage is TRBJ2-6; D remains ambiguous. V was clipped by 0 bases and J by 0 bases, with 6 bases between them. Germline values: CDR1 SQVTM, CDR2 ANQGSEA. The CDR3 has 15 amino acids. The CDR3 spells CSVEDQNSGANVLTF. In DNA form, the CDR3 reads TGCAGCGTTGAAGATCAGAACTCTGGGGCCAACGTCCTGACTTTC.

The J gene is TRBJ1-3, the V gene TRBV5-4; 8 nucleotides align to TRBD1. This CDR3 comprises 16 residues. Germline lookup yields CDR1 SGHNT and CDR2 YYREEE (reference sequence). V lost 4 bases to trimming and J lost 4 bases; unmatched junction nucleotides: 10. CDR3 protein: CASSAGQGTDGNTIYF. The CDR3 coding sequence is TGTGCCAGCAGCGCCGGACAGGGTACGGACGGAAACACCATATATTTT.

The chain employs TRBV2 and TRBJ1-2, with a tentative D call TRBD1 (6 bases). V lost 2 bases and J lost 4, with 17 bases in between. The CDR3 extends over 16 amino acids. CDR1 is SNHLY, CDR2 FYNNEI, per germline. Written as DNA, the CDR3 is TGTGCCAGCAGTGAATTCTTAACAGGGCCTGGCTATGGCTACACCTTC. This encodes CASSEFLTGPGYGYTF.

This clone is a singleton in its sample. In DNA, the CDR3 is TGTGCCAGCAGCCCAGACAGGGTCCGAGGCAATCAGCCCCAGCATTTT. Amino acid sequence: CASSPDRVRGNQPQHF. J is TRBJ1-5 and V is TRBV7-9; TRBD1 aligns across 7 bases. The CDR3 runs to 16 residues. Per the germline V gene, CDR1 is SEHNR and CDR2 is FQNEAQ (reference sequence). The V and J ends lost 5 bases and 2 bases, in that order; junction bases with no gene match: 9. The whole variable domain, filled in from reference TRBV7-9 and TRBJ1-5, reads DTGVSQNPRHKITKRGQNVTFRCDPISEHNRLYWYRQTLGQGPEFLTYFQNEAQLEKSRLLSDRFSAERPKGSFSTLEIQRTEQGDSAMYLCASSPDRVRGNQPQHFGDGTRLSIL.

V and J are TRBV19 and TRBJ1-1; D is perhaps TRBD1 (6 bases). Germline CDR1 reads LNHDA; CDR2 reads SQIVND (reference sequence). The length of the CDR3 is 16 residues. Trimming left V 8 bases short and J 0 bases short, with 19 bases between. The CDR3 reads CASSRKGGTLNTEAFF. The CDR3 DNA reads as TGTGCCAGTTCTCGTAAGGGGGGGACCCTGAACACTGAAGCTTTCTTT.

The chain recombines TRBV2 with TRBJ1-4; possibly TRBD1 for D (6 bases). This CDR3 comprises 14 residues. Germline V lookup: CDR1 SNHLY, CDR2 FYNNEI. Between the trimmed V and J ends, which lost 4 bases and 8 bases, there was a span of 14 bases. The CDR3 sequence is CASSAGALGEKLFF. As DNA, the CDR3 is TGTGCCAGCAGTGCAGGGGCCTTGGGGGAAAAACTGTTTTTT.

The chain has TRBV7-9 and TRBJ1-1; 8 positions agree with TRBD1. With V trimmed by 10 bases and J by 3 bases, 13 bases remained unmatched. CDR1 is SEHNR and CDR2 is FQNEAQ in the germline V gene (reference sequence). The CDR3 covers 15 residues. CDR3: CATRTGKKKDTEAFF. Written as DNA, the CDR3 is TGTGCCACAAGGACAGGGAAGAAGAAAGACACTGAAGCTTTCTTT.

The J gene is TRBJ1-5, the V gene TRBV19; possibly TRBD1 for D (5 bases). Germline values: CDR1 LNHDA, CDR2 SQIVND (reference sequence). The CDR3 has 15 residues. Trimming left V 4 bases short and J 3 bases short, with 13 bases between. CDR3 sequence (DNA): TGTGCCAGTAGTAACCCAACAGGATTCAATCAGCCCCAGCATTTT. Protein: CASSNPTGFNQPQHF.

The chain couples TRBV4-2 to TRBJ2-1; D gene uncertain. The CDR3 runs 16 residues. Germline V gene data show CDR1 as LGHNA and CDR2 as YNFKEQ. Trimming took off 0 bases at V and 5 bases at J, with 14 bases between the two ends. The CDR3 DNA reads TGTGCCAGCAGCCAAGATAGGATCCGGTTGGACAATGAGCAGTTCTTC. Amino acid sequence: CASSQDRIRLDNEQFF.

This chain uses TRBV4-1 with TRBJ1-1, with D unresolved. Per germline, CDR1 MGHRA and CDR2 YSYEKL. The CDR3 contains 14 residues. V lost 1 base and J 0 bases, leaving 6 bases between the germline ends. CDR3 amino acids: CASSQGLLNTEAFF. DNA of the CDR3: TGCGCCAGCAGCCAAGGACTATTGAACACTGAAGCTTTCTTT.

CDR3 sequence: CASSLWGRATGELFF. The CDR3 DNA is TGTGCCAGCAGCTTATGGGGCAGGGCCACCGGGGAGCTGTTTTTT. This rearrangement joins TRBV7-8 to TRBJ2-2; weak D call: TRBD1 (5 bases). The CDR3 has 15 residues. CDR1 and CDR2 (germline): SGHVS, FQNEAQ. The V and J ends lost 2 bases and 4 bases respectively, with 11 bases between them.

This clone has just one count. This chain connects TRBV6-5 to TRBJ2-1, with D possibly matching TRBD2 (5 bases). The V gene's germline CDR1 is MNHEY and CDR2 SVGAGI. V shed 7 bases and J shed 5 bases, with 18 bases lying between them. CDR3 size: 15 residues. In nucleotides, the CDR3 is TGTGCCAGCACCGAAAGGACTCTGATTGACAATGAGCAGTTCTTC. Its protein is CASTERTLIDNEQFF.